These 5 T cell receptor beta chains were sequenced from one sample in a study of immune heterogeneity within non-small cell lung tumors. TCR beta CDR3 was amplified by multiplex PCR, first round 10 to 11 cycles, 32 V and 13 J primers. TCRdb reprocessed the multiplex PCR reads via MiXCR and lists one record per CDR3 protein. The sample includes tens of thousands of distinct CDR3 sequences, under 35% of them seen just once. Per sample, approximately 570 ng of bulk tumor genomic DNA was the template used. Doctors removed several biopsies from each primary tumor during surgery, keeping them far apart. The cohort was untreated, with newly diagnosed non-small cell lung cancer undergoing curative surgery. Sequencing was done on a sample of lung tumor tissue. These receptors all stem from a middle-aged man with non-small cell lung cancer.

The sample holds a few counts of this clonotype. V gene TRBV6-4 combines with J gene TRBJ2-1; a possible D gene is TRBD2 (5 bases). Trimming pared 7 bases from V and 7 bases from J, leaving 14 bases between. Germline V gives CDR1 MRHNA, CDR2 SNTAGT. This CDR3 has 13 residues. The CDR3 region has the DNA TGTGCCAGCATCCGCAGCGGTAGAAATGAGCAGTTCTTC. It translates to CASIRSGRNEQFF.

This clonotype was seen at least ten times. CDR3 region: CASSKDRSRNQPQHF. CDR3 bases: TGTGCCAGCAGTAAGGACAGGTCCCGCAATCAGCCCCAGCATTTT. V gene TRBV6-2 or TRBV6-3 combines with J gene TRBJ1-5; 7 nucleotides align to TRBD1. This CDR3 region has 15 residues. CDR1 and CDR2 (germline): MNHEY, SVGEGT. Trimming cost V 5 bases and J 2 bases; bases outside gene matches: 6.

The table lists this clonotype with many counts. The chain couples TRBV6-1 to TRBJ2-7; TRBD1 might be the D (5 bases). Trimming removed 1 base from V and 3 bases from J, with 10 bases in between. Per germline, CDR1 MNHNS and CDR2 SASEGT. CDR3 size: 14 residues. The CDR3 nucleotides are TGTGCCAGCAGTGAAGAAAGGGGCATCTACGAGCAGTACTTC. Its protein is CASSEERGIYEQYF.

A note on this clonotype: This clone may be a read error of a much larger clone one base away. Since no conserved phenylalanine or tryptophan closes the CDR3, a read error is the likely cause. The rearrangement joins TRBV2 to TRBJ1-5; D not resolved. The CDR3 sequence is 14 residues long. Germline assignment: CDR1 SNHLY and CDR2 FYNNEI. V lost 2 bases to trimming and J lost 1 base, with 6 bases between them. CDR3 nucleotide sequence: TGTGCCAGCAGTGAAATAGAGAGCAATCAGCCCCAGCATATT. Amino acids: CASSEIESNQPQHI.

As for this clonotype: A much larger clone lies one base from this, so it may be a read error. The gene calls are TRBV24-1 and TRBJ2-2, with 7 bases lining up with TRBD1. CDR1 KGHDR and CDR2 SFDVKD come from the germline V gene. The CDR3 loop spans 18 amino acids. This chain's CDR3 is CATSDFYRGTMNTWELFF. CDR3 sequence (DNA): TGTGCCACCAGTGATTTCTACAGGGGCACCATGAACACCTGGGAGCTGTTTTTT.